Listed here is a single TCR beta chain. Antigen specificity is unknown. This sample was taken from a study of CD8 T cells in Susac syndrome. TCR beta sequencing was performed on blood CD8+ and CD4+ T cells. Purification of the CD8+ and CD4+ T cells relied on negative isolation, and TEMRA cells underwent FACS enrichment. After extraction with the RNeasy kit, roughly 0.45 to 1 ug of the RNA was reverse transcribed using random hexamers. TCR beta CDR3 was amplified by immunoSEQ covering 54 Vbeta and 13 Jbeta. TCRdb used MiXCR to reprocess the immunoSEQ multiplex PCR reads, holding one entry per CDR3 protein. The sample shows around 300,000 distinct CDR3 sequences, around 89% of them seen only once. Germline values: CDR1 SGHDT, CDR2 YYEEEE. This CDR3 contains 18 residues. V gave up 3 bases and J gave up 1 base; unmatched junction bases: 14. Study outcomes and limitations: The study acknowledged a relatively small number of individuals in its TCR sequencing and HLA analysis.

The chain recombines TRBV5-6 with TRBJ2-3; 7 nucleotides line up with TRBD2. Sample: CD8+ T cells from PBMCs. The TCR was taken from a human donor with multiple sclerosis. The CDR3 loop reads CASSSLGRATGRTDTQYF. CDR3 sequence (DNA): TGTGCCAGCAGCTCTTTAGGGAGGGCGACGGGTCGCACAGATACGCAGTATTTT. Full variable domain (rest looked up from reference TRBV5-6 and TRBJ2-3): DAGVTQSPTHLIKTRGQQVTLRCSPKSGHDTVSWYQQALGQGPQFIFQYYEEEERQRGNFPDRFSGHQFPNYSSELNVNALLLGDSALYLCASSSLGRATGRTDTQYFGPGTRLTVL.